The entry that follows covers one T cell receptor beta chain sequence. This clone was recorded a few times. What this receptor recognizes is not known. Qualities for individual bases were not recorded, and no much larger clone is one base off. TCRbeta CDR3 regions were amplified from genomic DNA by means of the immunoSEQ Assay, a bias-controlled multiplex PCR. Per the authors' processing: The number of nucleated cells in each sample was estimated from the amplification of reference gene primers within the assay. To quantify the absolute abundance of each unique TCRbeta CDR3 rearrangement, sequence reads were collapsed and filtered. For each sample, productive Simpson clonality was calculated as the square root of Simpson's diversity index over productive rearrangements. Held by TCRdb, this immuneACCESS table contains in-frame sequences only and omits some clones. Under half of the omission traces to an unresolved V gene where checked; the cause of the rest is unknown. That table is the source of V, J and clone size, and D and trimming were worked out from the DNA. In all, the sample holds about 3,700 clones, and around nine tenths of those were seen once. About 4.9% of the sample rests with the top ten.

The sample belongs to a study of blood T cell repertoires in COVID-19 (dated by TCRdb to 2020 to 2021). Context from the whole study: Collaborator samples came from the United States, Italy and Spain and covered acute and convalescent phases of COVID-19. The sample metadata nearly always contained a de-identified subject ID, COVID-19 status, age in years and sex. Deeply sampled blood TCRbeta repertoires from subjects exposed to, actively infected with, or recovered from COVID-19 were included in the dataset. The material from the prospective study consisted of cDNA or gDNA derived from T cells, B-cell-depleted T cells, or PBMCs. The samples were drawn from the first 160 participants of the ongoing ImmuneRACE study and from 1,254 subjects provided by 6 global collaborators. A freely available public database, intended as a resource for researchers studying the immune response to SARS-CoV-2, is where the repertoires were released. Where available, HLA class I and class II types were obtained from metadata supplied by the sample provider rather than from assay-based typing.

Collaborating institutions collected whole blood in K2EDTA tubes following their own protocols. Collaborator samples were shipped for TCRbeta analysis as frozen whole blood, isolated PBMCs, or DNA extracted from either sample type. On the study overall, not on this receptor specifically: How much clinical and demographic metadata was included differed by source and by participant, and the metadata was provided uncurated.

The sequence was obtained from a woman in her sixties or seventies with active COVID-19. The specimen sequenced was peripheral blood.

The CDR3 region: CSVEEDTYEQYF. The nucleotide sequence reads as follows: TGCAGCGTTGAAGAAGACACCTACGAGCAGTACTTC. This sequence uses TRBV29-1 and TRBJ2-7, with the D gene uncertain. From its cysteine to its phenylalanine, the CDR3 spans 12 amino acids. Only the CDR3 DNA stays, 36 bases, in frame from base 1. Deletion took 0 bases off V and 2 bases off J, with a span of 5 bases between the germline ends. CDR1 and CDR2 are read off the germline V gene as SQVTM and ANQGSEA.